This TCR beta chain stems from a study of T cell changes during pregnancy in multiple sclerosis. Data came from immunoSEQ multiplex PCR; TCRdb stores just in-frame clones and leaves some out. The sample records roughly 40,000 clones, about nine tenths being singletons. With V trimmed by 1 base and J by 5 bases, 1 base remained unmatched. CDR3 length: 13 amino acids. Germline-derived CDR1 and CDR2 are SEHNR and FQNEAQ (reference sequence). The origin of this receptor is a female donor with multiple sclerosis, enrolled in a pregnancy study. The chain has TRBV7-9 and TRBJ1-1; 7 positions match TRBD1. The sequenced sample was CD4+ T cells from peripheral blood mononuclear cells, obtained before pregnancy. This CDR3 is CASSLEGATEAFF. For the CDR3, the DNA is TGTGCCAGCAGCTTAGAGGGGGCGACTGAAGCTTTCTTT.